This T cell receptor (beta chain) was sequenced during a study of cytomegalovirus exposure and HLA in healthy donors (dated by TCRdb to about 2017). Context from the whole study: According to an earlier analysis of a few hundred of the donors, about 179 million T cells yielded 117 million unique TCR beta sequences and less than 300 Gb of sequence data. An early release that covered fewer than 750 HLA-typed donors contained 300 to 350 gigabases of sequencing data and roughly 84 million unique TCR sequences. Among the roughly 400 genotyped donors, around 81% belonged to the genetic ancestry cluster associated with self-reported Caucasian donors. The study aimed to test whether cataloging public T cell receptors could reveal signatures of past pathogen exposure. Using immunosequencing, the study profiled T cell repertoires from fewer than 850 subjects and related those repertoires to cytomegalovirus serostatus. A separate validation cohort of about 110 different subjects was used in addition to the approximately 610-subject first cohort. The study combined high-throughput TCR immunosequencing, statistical association of individual TCRs with disease status, and machine learning to predict cytomegalovirus infection status. To study patterns of TCR occurrence, a later analysis re-analyzed previously published TCR beta repertoires from under 750 donors and added high-resolution HLA genotyping. In the later analysis, no new phenotypic data were used to find candidate immune exposures; instead, reliance was placed on TCR beta sequences and their occurrence across donors. In an earlier analysis of roughly 600 of the donors, high-throughput TCR beta sequencing was used to judge whether each TCR beta V gene segment behaved as functional or pseudogenic. Alongside the repertoire data, information on donor age, sex, ethnicity and CMV serostatus was compiled. In a later genetic analysis, genome-wide SNP genotypes for about three fifths of the roughly 670 donors were used, and that subset was treated as a discovery cohort. All discovery cohort repertoires had been generated on a single sequencing platform. HLA typing included class I and class II loci at four-digit resolution. The number of donors typed differed by locus, with 629-630 for A, B, C, DRB1 and DQB1, more than 500 for DQA1, over 600 for DPA1, and 450 to 480 for DPB1. Four to six DR-DQ haplotypes were handled as single units for association and clustering, since linkage in the cohort was strong. On average, 235,054 unique TCR beta nucleotide sequences were sequenced per donor among roughly 430 genotyped donors of the cohort, with 15% to 20% of those sequences being non-productive.

Looking up the germline V gene yields CDR1 SNHLY and CDR2 FYNNEI. Germline trimming: 6 bases from V, 2 bases from J; junction bases outside gene matches: 5. Measured from the cysteine to the phenylalanine, the CDR3 is 14 residues long. The read is trimmed to its CDR3 DNA, 42 bases read in frame from base 1. The cohort consisted of some 670 healthy bone marrow donors. At the time of sampling, all cohort members were nominally healthy, though unrecorded immune exposures were likely present. The donor was CMV seropositive and belonged to the group of over 250 seropositive cohort members. A peripheral blood sample was collected from each donor, and TCR beta sequencing was performed on peripheral blood mononuclear cells. Genomic DNA was extracted from the blood cell samples with the Qiagen DNeasy Blood Extraction Kit. To prepare the library, the immunoSEQ multiplex PCR assay was applied. For the multiplex PCR, a mixture combining 60 forward primers for TCR Vbeta segments and 13 reverse primers for TCR Jbeta segments was used. A multiplex PCR assay on genomic DNA amplified the CDR3 region of rearranged TCR beta genes. Amplified TCR beta libraries were sequenced as 87-base-pair reads on the Illumina HiSeq System. Concerning the study's data processing: A later analysis tallied tens of millions of unique TCR beta chains across the 640 or so repertoires, and approximately 12 million of those chains were shared by two or more donors. Raw reads were error-corrected and collapsed into unique sequences by a nearest-neighbor algorithm in which closely related sequences were merged to remove PCR and sequencing errors. CDR3 sequences were aligned to IMGT reference sequences to assign V, D and J gene segments. For a sequence to be retained, a match of at least six nucleotides to both a V gene segment and a J gene segment was required. Rearrangements were classified as productive when the CDR3 lacked stop codons and remained in frame with V and J, and all other rearrangements were classified as non-productive. CDR3 was defined according to IMGT convention as the region running from the second conserved V-encoded cysteine to the conserved J-encoded phenylalanine. Sequences without an unambiguous match to a single V gene segment were excluded from the earlier analysis of several hundred of the donors. An earlier analysis of about 590 of the donors classified V segments as functional when productive rearrangements were above 56.7% and as segregating when the standard deviation between donors was above 5%. A statistical classification framework was built for diagnosing cytomegalovirus status from the catalog of TCR beta chain sequences. V and J gene assignment, in a later analysis, came from comparing TCR nucleotide sequences with IMGT/GENE-DB human TR gene sequences. A later analysis assigned CDR3 sequences and most-parsimonious VDJ recombination scenarios with the TCRdist pipeline. In a later analysis, each TCR beta chain was defined by its CDR3 amino acid sequence together with its V-gene family, and reads lacking a unique V-gene family were excluded. As a way to deal with suspected cross-contamination and a sequencing artifact, a later analysis dropped 450 to 600 nucleotide sequences that were highly shared and had low generation probability. In a later analysis, a clonal expansion index was calculated for each public chain from normalized within-repertoire ranks of inferred template counts. In a later analysis, generation probabilities were computed with a VDJ recombination model fitted to out-of-frame rearrangements, and the resulting probabilities were checked against IGoR. In a later analysis, TCR-TCR, TCR-HLA and TCR-CMV co-occurrence was scored with hypergeometric tests, and a repertoire-size bias correction was applied to TCR pairs. A later analysis estimated false discovery rates by permuting HLA or CMV assignments 20 times. In a later analysis, co-occurring TCRs were grouped with DBSCAN, and TCRdist sequence similarity was added when clustering was performed within HLA-allele-positive subsets. For co-occurrence clustering, repertoires with fewer than 30,000 or more than 120,000 public chains were excluded, along with about five repertoires with anomalous nucleotide sharing. TCRdb took this table from immuneACCESS and kept in-frame rearrangements with V and J called. Such tables lack part of the clones; where checked against another copy, unresolved V genes explain under half of the gap, and the rest is unexplained. V and J calls and clone size are given by that table; D and trimming were obtained from the DNA. The sample table shows approximately 190,000 clones, and 70% are seen once. The ten biggest clones cover roughly 2.5% of the sample.

With regard to this clone: There is no known antigen for this receptor. Per-base quality was not reported, and no clone a single base away is much larger than it.

Study-level results and caveats: Compared with the roughly 710-donor mean, donors in an Asian-associated ancestry cluster had fewer N-insertions in productive TCRs, according to a later genetic analysis. In this cohort, only TCR beta chains were sequenced, and detectable features were limited by the absence of alpha or paired-chain data. A later analysis associated about 17,000 TCR beta sequences with specific HLA alleles at a false discovery rate of 0.05. According to a later analysis, parvovirus B19, influenza, CMV and Epstein-Barr virus appeared linked to several top co-occurrence clusters. An earlier analysis of approximately 540 of the donors showed that most TCR beta V segments appeared in productive rearrangements either about 87% or about 30% of the time, which broadly matched IMGT annotations. In a later genetic analysis, a missense DCLRE1C variant was associated with V-gene and J-gene trimming of TCR beta chains, and the association was replicated in an independent cohort. The authors suggested that the approach could potentially be extended to other disease states and immunological phenotypes. A further reported finding was that TCR beta sequences accurately predicted the HLA-A and HLA-B alleles for most subjects in the first cohort. When HLA alleles, especially DR and DQ, strongly co-occurred, TCR associations were difficult to assign to individual alleles. In a later analysis, most CMV-associated TCR beta chains were found to appear HLA-restricted, with HLA associations seemingly driven largely by CMV exposure. Some IMGT-functional V segments, including TRBV6-2 and TRBV6-3, could not be distinguished by the 87-base-pair reads and were therefore excluded. Linkage disequilibrium might explain the correlated functional status among segregating V segments, but an unknown experimental factor could not be ruled out. CMV serostatus was the only immune exposure information available for the cohort. Because HLA typing was missing for some donors at each locus, association tests included only the typed subset. The classifier was reported to diagnose cytomegalovirus status with high specificity and sensitivity in both the original and validation cohorts. The sequencing pipeline was judged likely to have produced a cluster of highly shared sequence variants as a technical artifact. Presence/absence analyses assumed roughly uniform sequencing depth across donors, an assumption that may not hold. Most TCR sequences were observed very rarely across donors, whereas some public TCRs were present in many individuals. According to a later analysis, TCR association rates differed among HLA loci, with DRB1 alleles showing the most associated TCRs and HLA-C alleles showing the fewest. In a later analysis, HLA-associated TCR beta chains showed more clonal expansion and lower generation probabilities than non-associated chains that were equally common. Over 15 rarely observed V segments, including chromosome 9 orphons, were excluded from the earlier analysis of about 600 of the donors because counts were too low. Three of the identified cytomegalovirus-associated TCR beta chains were confirmed in vitro to be specific for cytomegalovirus antigens. A total of roughly 160 TCR beta chains were listed by the study as associated with cytomegalovirus.

In this chain, TRBV2 is recombined with TRBJ2-3, and TRBD2 aligns with 7 junction nucleotides. The sequencing sample was made of PBMCs. The receptor's source is a man aged 35 to 55 in good health and CMV-seropositive. This receptor has the CDR3 CASRDWDYTDTQYF. In nucleotides, the sequence is TGTGCCAGCAGGGACTGGGACTACACAGATACGCAGTATTTT.